A selection of T cell receptor beta chains follows, all from one sample in a study of shared clonotypes between healthy human individuals. Assay: immunoSEQ multiplex PCR; the TCRdb copy retains only in-frame clones and omits some. This sample has 2 million to 2.5 million clones, with approximately 96% found just once. The sequenced sample consisted of naive CD4+ T cells sorted from blood. The receptors shown here come from a man between 18 and 35 years old in good health. The CDR3 runs from the conserved cysteine through the conserved F or W. Each record gives: V gene, J gene, D gene, CDR3 protein. A D gene is named only where the DNA matches it firmly.

V: TRBV29-1; J: TRBJ2-1; D: -; CDR3: CSVERDTNNEQFF
V: TRBV2; J: TRBJ2-7; D: TRBD1; CDR3: CASSEPGQGAAYEQYF
V: TRBV2; J: TRBJ2-3; D: -; CDR3: CASTGQGRTDTQYF
V: TRBV19; J: TRBJ2-7; D: -; CDR3: CASSKDSRSYEQYF
V: TRBV5-4; J: TRBJ2-2; D: -; CDR3: CASSADPRSTGELFF
V: TRBV6-5; J: TRBJ1-1; D: -; CDR3: CASSPTKLNTEAFF
V: TRBV7-2; J: TRBJ1-1; D: -; CDR3: CASSLGGAWNTEAFF
V: TRBV5-4; J: TRBJ2-3; D: TRBD1; CDR3: CASSRGTGQDTQYF
V: TRBV5-1; J: TRBJ1-2; D: TRBD1; CDR3: CASSFKTGLDYGYTF
V: TRBV5-1; J: TRBJ2-7; D: -; CDR3: CASSLADRFYEQYF
V: TRBV5-6; J: TRBJ2-3; D: TRBD2; CDR3: CASSLKGSGGAGDTQYF
V: TRBV4-1; J: TRBJ1-1; D: -; CDR3: CASSQQGNYVGTEAFF
V: TRBV27; J: TRBJ1-1; D: -; CDR3: CASSLGGFLTEAFF
V: TRBV11-2; J: TRBJ2-7; D: -; CDR3: CASRLRTEQYF
V: TRBV13; J: TRBJ2-2; D: -; CDR3: CASSFPRGGELFF
V: TRBV14; J: TRBJ2-7; D: -; CDR3: CASSQLGSSYEQYF
V: TRBV5-4; J: TRBJ2-3; D: TRBD2; CDR3: CASSLSTGGISTDTQYF
V: TRBV11-2; J: TRBJ2-1; D: TRBD2; CDR3: CASSLGTSGNNEQFF
V: TRBV5-1; J: TRBJ2-3; D: -; CDR3: CASSLGDIVGDTQYF
V: TRBV5-1; J: TRBJ2-5; D: TRBD1; CDR3: CASSLLGTGQETQYF
V: TRBV7-9; J: TRBJ1-2; D: -; CDR3: CASSLGVSGVGYTF
V: TRBV7-2; J: TRBJ2-7; D: -; CDR3: CASSWQRLYEQYF
V: TRBV30; J: TRBJ1-2; D: -; CDR3: CAWSVPPDSSYTF
V: TRBV18; J: TRBJ2-3; D: TRBD1; CDR3: CASSPRQGSTDTQYF
V: TRBV6-6; J: TRBJ2-3; D: -; CDR3: CASSYVGLADTQYF
V: TRBV30; J: TRBJ1-4; D: TRBD1; CDR3: CACGLRGQNEKLFF
V: TRBV15; J: TRBJ2-6; D: -; CDR3: CATSRASHSGANVLTF
V: TRBV10-3; J: TRBJ2-7; D: -; CDR3: CAISESRQAYEQYF
V: TRBV10-3; J: TRBJ2-5; D: TRBD1; CDR3: CAISALDRVETQYF
V: TRBV5-1; J: TRBJ2-2; D: -; CDR3: CASSLVWGGTGELFF
V: TRBV5-1; J: TRBJ2-5; D: -; CDR3: CASSLEPSELTQYF
V: TRBV5-1; J: TRBJ2-1; D: TRBD1; CDR3: CASSFGTGAYEQFF
V: TRBV10-3; J: TRBJ1-3; D: -; CDR3: CAISEIGRGQSSGNTIYF